One and the same sample provided the 9 T cell receptor beta chains below, sequenced in a study of blood T cell repertoires in COVID-19. Assay: immunoSEQ multiplex PCR; the TCRdb copy retains only in-frame clones and omits some. This table holds roughly 670,000 clones, around 89% found once. Sequenced material: peripheral blood. These TCRs come from a young woman with acute or convalescent COVID-19.

V and J are TRBV18 and TRBJ1-1, with 7 bases identical to TRBD1. Germline assignment: CDR1 KGHSH and CDR2 LQKENI. The V and J ends lost 5 bases and 6 bases, in that order; junction bases with no gene match: 6. CDR3 size: 13 residues. Here the CDR3 DNA reads TGTGCCAGCTCATTGACAGGGTTCTCTGAAGCTTTCTTT. Its translation is CASSLTGFSEAFF.

The rearrangement uses TRBV4-3 and TRBJ1-4, with no clear D. The CDR3 has 18 residues. The germline gives CDR1 LGHNA, CDR2 YSLEER. The germline V and J ends were trimmed by 1 base and 8 bases, with 23 bases remaining between them. Here the CDR3 reads CASSQAGYLGIGDEKLFF. The CDR3, as DNA: TGCGCCAGCAGCCAAGCTGGGTACTTAGGCATCGGAGACGAAAAACTGTTTTTT.

The V call is TRBV9, the J call TRBJ1-3; TRBD1 is a possible D gene (6 bases). This CDR3 region has 14 residues. The V and J ends lost 3 bases and 4 bases respectively, with 11 bases between them. In germline, CDR1 is SGDLS, CDR2 YYNGEE. The CDR3 bases are TGTGCCAGCAGCGCCGGGACAACCGGAAACACCATATATTTT. Protein product: CASSAGTTGNTIYF.

V is TRBV30 and J is TRBJ1-4; 7 positions match TRBD1. Trimming took 7 bases from V and 1 from J; bases not matched to a gene: 6. Germline V lookup: CDR1 GTSNPN, CDR2 SVGIG (reference sequence). This CDR3 has 14 amino acids. CDR3 in DNA: TGTGCCTTTTCACAGGGGCTAACTAATGAAAAACTGTTTTTT. This gives the protein CAFSQGLTNEKLFF. The full variable domain, in which reference TRBV30 and TRBJ1-4 provide the parts outside the CDR3, is SQTIHQWPATLVQPVGSPLSLECTVEGTSNPNLYWYRQAAGRGLQLLFYSVGIGQISSEVPQNLSASRPQDRQFILSSKKLLLSDSGFYLCAFSQGLTNEKLFFGSGTQLSVL.

The rearrangement joins TRBV19 to TRBJ2-7; 9 positions match TRBD2. The CDR3 sequence is 15 residues long. CDR1 and CDR2 from the germline V gene are LNHDA and SQIVND (reference sequence). The junction had 11 bases not matched to a gene; V was cut back by 5 bases and J by 6 bases. The chain's CDR3 is CASSPLAGGPSEQYF. DNA for the CDR3: TGTGCCAGTAGTCCTTTGGCGGGGGGGCCCTCCGAGCAGTACTTC.

The J gene is TRBJ2-1, the V gene TRBV7-9; TRBD2 aligns across 12 bases. The germline gives CDR1 SEHNR, CDR2 FQNEAQ (reference sequence). J lost 3 bases, V lost 5 bases, and 11 bases had no gene match. The CDR3 covers 18 residues. CDR3 region: CASSVLAGGLDFYNEQFF. DNA for the CDR3: TGTGCCAGCAGCGTACTAGCGGGGGGACTAGACTTCTACAATGAGCAGTTCTTC. The full variable domain, in which reference TRBV7-9 and TRBJ2-1 provide the parts outside the CDR3, is DTGVSQNPRHKITKRGQNVTFRCDPISEHNRLYWYRQTLGQGPEFLTYFQNEAQLEKSRLLSDRFSAERPKGSFSTLEIQRTEQGDSAMYLCASSVLAGGLDFYNEQFFGPGTRLTVL.

This sequence joins TRBV10-3 and TRBJ1-1, with D tentatively TRBD1 (6 bases). V lost 6 bases and J lost 3, with 11 bases in between. CDR3 length: 13 residues. Per germline, CDR1 ENHRY and CDR2 SYGVKD. The CDR3 sequence: CAISSGQYTEAFF. The CDR3 DNA is TGTGCCATCAGCTCCGGACAGTACACTGAAGCTTTCTTT.

This clone was recorded once. The chain couples TRBV30 to TRBJ1-2; 9 bases are shared with TRBD1. Trimming at V came to 2 bases and at J to 8 bases, leaving 6 bases not matched to a gene. Germline assignment: CDR1 GTSNPN and CDR2 SVGIG (reference sequence). The CDR3 sequence is 13 residues long. The CDR3 DNA is TGTGCCTGGAGTCATACAGGGGGCGCAGGCTACACCTTC. Protein product: CAWSHTGGAGYTF.

The chain recombines TRBV29-1 with TRBJ1-1, with 10 bases matching TRBD1. Losses at the gene ends were 1 base for V and 6 bases for J; bases not matched to a gene: 14. Germline-derived CDR1 and CDR2 are SQVTM and ANQGSEA. The CDR3 runs to 17 residues. CDR3 nucleotide sequence: TGCAGCGTTGAAGTGGGACAGGGGCGAGGTGATCGCCCTGAAGCTTTCTTT. Translated: CSVEVGQGRGDRPEAFF.